Listed below are T cell receptor beta chains from one sample, sequenced in a study of blood T cell repertoires in COVID-19. Here immunoSEQ multiplex PCR was the method, and the copy in TCRdb shows in-frame clones only, minus some. The table has 55,000 to 75,000 clones, around 82% seen once. Sequences were obtained from peripheral blood. These receptors were obtained from a man older than 75 with active COVID-19. CDR3s include the opening cysteine and the closing phenylalanine or tryptophan. A D gene is named only where the DNA matches it firmly. Part of the rows lack a size; the others show once, few, many or a class for expanded clones.

cdr3_nt: TGCAGCGGAGCGACAGGGACTAACTATGGCTACACCTTC; cdr3_aa: CSGATGTNYGYTF; v_call: TRBV29-1; clone_size: once; j_call: TRBJ1-2; d_call: TRBD1
cdr3_nt: TGTGCCAGTACGGTGACAGGTGGATCGAACACTGAAGCTTTCTTT; cdr3_aa: CASTVTGGSNTEAFF; v_call: TRBV19; clone_size: many; j_call: TRBJ1-1; d_call: .
cdr3_nt: TGTGCCAGCTCACCACCGCCCGGGGGAGGAGAGACCCAGTACTTC; cdr3_aa: CASSPPPGGGETQYF; v_call: TRBV18; clone_size: .; j_call: TRBJ2-5; d_call: .
cdr3_nt: TGTGCCAGCAGCCGGGACGGGACAGGGTTCGACGAGCAGTACTTC; cdr3_aa: CASSRDGTGFDEQYF; v_call: TRBV5-5; clone_size: .; j_call: TRBJ2-7; d_call: TRBD1
cdr3_nt: TGCGCCAGCAGCCCCGGTTCTGGTAGTGGGGCTGGCTACACCTTC; cdr3_aa: CASSPGSGSGAGYTF; v_call: TRBV4-1; clone_size: .; j_call: TRBJ1-2; d_call: .
cdr3_nt: TGTGCCAGTAGTAGGGACTTCGGGCCTGCCAAAAACATTCAGTACTTC; cdr3_aa: CASSRDFGPAKNIQYF; v_call: TRBV19; clone_size: .; j_call: TRBJ2-4; d_call: .
cdr3_nt: TGTGCCAGCAGAGTGACCGGGACAGCGAACACTGAAGCTTTCTTT; cdr3_aa: CASRVTGTANTEAFF; v_call: TRBV28; clone_size: .; j_call: TRBJ1-1; d_call: TRBD1
cdr3_nt: TGTGCCAGCAGCCCCACACGCGGGAGAGGGGTGGAGACCCAGTACTTC; cdr3_aa: CASSPTRGRGVETQYF; v_call: TRBV7-9; clone_size: .; j_call: TRBJ2-5; d_call: TRBD2
cdr3_nt: TGCAGCTCTAAAGCGGGACAAAGCACAGATACGCAGTATTTT; cdr3_aa: CSSKAGQSTDTQYF; v_call: TRBV29-1; clone_size: .; j_call: TRBJ2-3; d_call: .
cdr3_nt: TGTGCCAGCAGTCCCGGACTAGCGGGGGGGCCCGATACGCAGTATTTT; cdr3_aa: CASSPGLAGGPDTQYF; v_call: TRBV28; clone_size: few; j_call: TRBJ2-3; d_call: TRBD2
cdr3_nt: TGTGCCAGTAGTACGGGGCAGGGAGGGGCAAGCAATCAGCCCCAGCATTTT; cdr3_aa: CASSTGQGGASNQPQHF; v_call: TRBV19; clone_size: .; j_call: TRBJ1-5; d_call: .
cdr3_nt: TGTGCCAGCAGTATTAGCGGGAGGGCCGGGTACGAGCAGTACTTC; cdr3_aa: CASSISGRAGYEQYF; v_call: TRBV28; clone_size: many; j_call: TRBJ2-7; d_call: TRBD2
cdr3_nt: TGTGCCAGCCGTTCAGGGTTGGCTAACTATGGCTACACCTTC; cdr3_aa: CASRSGLANYGYTF; v_call: TRBV2; clone_size: few; j_call: TRBJ1-2; d_call: .
cdr3_nt: TGTGCCAGCAGCTCTTCGGGGGGATCCAAGAAATATGGCTACACCTTC; cdr3_aa: CASSSSGGSKKYGYTF; v_call: TRBV7-8; clone_size: .; j_call: TRBJ1-2; d_call: .
cdr3_nt: TGTGCCAGCTCCTTAGGGACAGGGTCTTTCGAGCAGTACTTC; cdr3_aa: CASSLGTGSFEQYF; v_call: TRBV18; clone_size: .; j_call: TRBJ2-7; d_call: TRBD1
cdr3_nt: TGTGCCAGCAGCCAAGGACAGGGTCAGGCCTACGAGCAGTACTTC; cdr3_aa: CASSQGQGQAYEQYF; v_call: TRBV11-2; clone_size: .; j_call: TRBJ2-7; d_call: TRBD1
cdr3_nt: TGTGCCAGCAGTTACCACAGCGAGCAGTACTTC; cdr3_aa: CASSYHSEQYF; v_call: TRBV11-2; clone_size: .; j_call: TRBJ2-7; d_call: .
cdr3_nt: TGCGCCAGCAGCTTACCTAGCGGGGGGGGCGATGAGCAGTTCTTC; cdr3_aa: CASSLPSGGGDEQFF; v_call: TRBV5-1; clone_size: .; j_call: TRBJ2-1; d_call: TRBD2